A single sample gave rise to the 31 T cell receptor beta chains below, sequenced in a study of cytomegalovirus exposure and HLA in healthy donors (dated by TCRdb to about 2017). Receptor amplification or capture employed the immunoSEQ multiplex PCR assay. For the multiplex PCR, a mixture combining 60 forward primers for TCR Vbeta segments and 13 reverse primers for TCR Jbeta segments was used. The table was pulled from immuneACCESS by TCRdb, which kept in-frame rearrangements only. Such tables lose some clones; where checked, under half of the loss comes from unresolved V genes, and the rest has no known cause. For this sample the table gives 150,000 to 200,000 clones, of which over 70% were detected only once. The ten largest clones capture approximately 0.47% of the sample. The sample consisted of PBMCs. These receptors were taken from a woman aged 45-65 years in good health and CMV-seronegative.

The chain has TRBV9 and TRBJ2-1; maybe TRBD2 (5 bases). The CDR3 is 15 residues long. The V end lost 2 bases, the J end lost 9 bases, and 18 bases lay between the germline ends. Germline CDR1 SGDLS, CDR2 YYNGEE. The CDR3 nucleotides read TGTGCCAGCAGCGTCGGGCCTTCTTCCCGGGGTGAGCAGTTCTTC. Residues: CASSVGPSSRGEQFF.

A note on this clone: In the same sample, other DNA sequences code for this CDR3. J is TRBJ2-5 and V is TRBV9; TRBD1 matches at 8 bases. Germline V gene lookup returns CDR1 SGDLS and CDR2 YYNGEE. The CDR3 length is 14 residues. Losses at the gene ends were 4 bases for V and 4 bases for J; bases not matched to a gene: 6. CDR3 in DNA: TGTGCCAGCAGCAAAGCACAGGGGGGAGAGACCCAGTACTTC. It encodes CASSKAQGGETQYF.

The CDR3, as DNA: TGTGCCAGCAGCTTAACTAGCGGGATTTTCTACGAGCAGTACTTC. Translation gives CASSLTSGIFYEQYF. The chain couples TRBV5-4 to TRBJ2-7; 10 positions agree with TRBD2. The CDR3 totals 15 residues. The germline gives CDR1 SGHNT, CDR2 YYREEE (reference sequence). The ends lost 2 bases at V and 3 bases at J; junction bases unmatched: 5.

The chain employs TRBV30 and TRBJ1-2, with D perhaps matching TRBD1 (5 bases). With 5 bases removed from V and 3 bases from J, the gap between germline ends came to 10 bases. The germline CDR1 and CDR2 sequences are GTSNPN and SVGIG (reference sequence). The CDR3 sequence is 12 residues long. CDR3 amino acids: CAWAGRHYGYTF. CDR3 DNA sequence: TGTGCCTGGGCAGGGCGGCACTATGGCTACACCTTC.

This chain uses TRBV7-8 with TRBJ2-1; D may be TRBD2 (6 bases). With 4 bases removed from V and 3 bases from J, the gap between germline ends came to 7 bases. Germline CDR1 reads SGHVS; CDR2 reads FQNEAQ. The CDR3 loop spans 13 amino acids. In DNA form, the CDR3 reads TGTGCCAGCAGCTCGGGACTCTACAATGAGCAGTTCTTC. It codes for CASSSGLYNEQFF.

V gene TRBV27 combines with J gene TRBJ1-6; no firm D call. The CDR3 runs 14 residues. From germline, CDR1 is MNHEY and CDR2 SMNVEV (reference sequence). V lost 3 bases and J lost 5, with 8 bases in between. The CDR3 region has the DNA TGTGCCAGCAGTTTGGGCCAGAATAATTCACCCCTCCACTTT. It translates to CASSLGQNNSPLHF.

CDR3 in DNA: TGTGCCAGCCGCCAGACAGGCCGTAACACTGAAGCTTTCTTT. It codes for CASRQTGRNTEAFF. The chain combines TRBV25-1 with TRBJ1-1, with D perhaps TRBD1 (6 bases). V was shortened by 8 bases and J by 2 bases, with 15 bases between the two germline ends. Germline values: CDR1 MGHDK, CDR2 SYGVNS. The CDR3 has 14 amino acids.

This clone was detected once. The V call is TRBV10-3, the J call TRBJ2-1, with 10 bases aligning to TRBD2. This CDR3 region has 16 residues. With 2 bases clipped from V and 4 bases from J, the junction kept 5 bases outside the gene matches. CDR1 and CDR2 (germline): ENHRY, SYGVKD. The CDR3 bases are TGTGCCATCAGTGAGACCAAGCGGGGGGGTTACAATGAGCAGTTCTTC. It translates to CAISETKRGGYNEQFF.

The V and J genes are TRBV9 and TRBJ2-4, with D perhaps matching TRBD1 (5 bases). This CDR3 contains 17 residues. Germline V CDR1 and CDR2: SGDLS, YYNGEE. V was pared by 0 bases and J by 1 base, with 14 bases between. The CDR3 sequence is CASSVVVRVRAKNIQYF. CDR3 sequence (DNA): TGTGCCAGCAGCGTAGTTGTCAGGGTAAGGGCCAAAAACATTCAGTACTTC.

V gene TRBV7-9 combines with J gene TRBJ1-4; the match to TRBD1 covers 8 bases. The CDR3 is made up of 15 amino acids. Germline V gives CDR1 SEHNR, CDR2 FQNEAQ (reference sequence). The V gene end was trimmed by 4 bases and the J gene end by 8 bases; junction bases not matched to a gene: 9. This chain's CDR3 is CASSSWTGSTEKLFF. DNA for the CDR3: TGTGCCAGCAGCTCCTGGACAGGGTCGACGGAAAAACTGTTTTTT.

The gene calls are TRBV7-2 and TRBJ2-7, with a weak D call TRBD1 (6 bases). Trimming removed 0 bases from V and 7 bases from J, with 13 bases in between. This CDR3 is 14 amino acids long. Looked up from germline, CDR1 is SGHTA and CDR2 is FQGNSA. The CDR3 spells CASSLAQGPWEQYF. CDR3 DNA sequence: TGTGCCAGCAGCTTAGCGCAGGGGCCGTGGGAGCAGTACTTC.

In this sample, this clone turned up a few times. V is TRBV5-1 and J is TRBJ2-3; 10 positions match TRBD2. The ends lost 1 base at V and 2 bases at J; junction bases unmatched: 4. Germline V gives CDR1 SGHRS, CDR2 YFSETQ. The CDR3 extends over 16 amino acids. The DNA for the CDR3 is TGCGCCAGCAGCTTGTCCCTAGCGGGAGACACAGATACGCAGTATTTT. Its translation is CASSLSLAGDTDTQYF.

The CDR3 sequence: CASSEGLTGVGNQPQHF. The CDR3 DNA follows: TGCGCCAGCAGTGAAGGCTTAACAGGGGTCGGCAATCAGCCCCAGCATTTT. This chain joins TRBV10-1 and TRBJ1-5; 7 bases are shared with TRBD1. There are 17 residues in the CDR3. The germline V gene has CDR1 WNHNN and CDR2 SYGVQD (reference sequence). Unmatched junction bases numbered 10, after V lost 3 bases and J lost 2 bases.

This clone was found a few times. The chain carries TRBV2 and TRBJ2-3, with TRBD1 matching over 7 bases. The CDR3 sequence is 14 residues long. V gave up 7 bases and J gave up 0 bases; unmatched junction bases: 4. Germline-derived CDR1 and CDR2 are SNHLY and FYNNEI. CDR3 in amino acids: CASKRGQSTDTQYF. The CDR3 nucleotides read TGTGCCAGCAAAAGGGGACAGAGCACAGATACGCAGTATTTT.

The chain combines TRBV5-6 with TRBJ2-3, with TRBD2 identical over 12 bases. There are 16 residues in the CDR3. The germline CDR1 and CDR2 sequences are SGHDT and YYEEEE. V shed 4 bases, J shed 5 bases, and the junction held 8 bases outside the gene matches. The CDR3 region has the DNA TGTGCCAGCAGCCCGCGGACTAGCGGGATAGTAGATACGCAGTATTTT. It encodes CASSPRTSGIVDTQYF.

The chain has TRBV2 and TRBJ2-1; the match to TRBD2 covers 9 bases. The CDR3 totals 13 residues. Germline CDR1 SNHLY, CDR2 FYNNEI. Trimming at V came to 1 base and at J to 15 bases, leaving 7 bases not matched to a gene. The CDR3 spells CASSEETSGYLFF. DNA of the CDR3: TGTGCCAGCAGTGAAGAAACTAGCGGGTATTTGTTCTTC.

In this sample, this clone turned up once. CDR3 amino acids: CASSSRTGGADYGYTF. CDR3 DNA sequence: TGTGCCAGCAGCTCGAGAACAGGGGGCGCTGACTATGGCTACACCTTC. The chain uses TRBV7-9 and TRBJ1-2; 9 positions agree with TRBD1. CDR3 size: 16 residues. CDR1 SEHNR and CDR2 FQNEAQ come from the germline V gene (reference sequence). The J segment lost 3 bases and the V segment lost 4 bases, leaving 9 bases of the junction unmatched.

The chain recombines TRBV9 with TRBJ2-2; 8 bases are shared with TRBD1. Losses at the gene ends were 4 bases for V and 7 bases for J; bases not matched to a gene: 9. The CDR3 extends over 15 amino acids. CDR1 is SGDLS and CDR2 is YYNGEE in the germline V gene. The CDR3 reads CASSRRGREDGELFF. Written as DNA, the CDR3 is TGTGCCAGCAGCCGCAGGGGGCGCGAGGACGGGGAGCTGTTTTTT.

CDR3 DNA: TGTGCCAGCAGGATGACACAAGAGACCCAGTACTTC. Protein product: CASRMTQETQYF. The chain recombines TRBV2 with TRBJ2-5; D gene uncertain. CDR3 length: 12 residues. Germline loops: CDR1 SNHLY, CDR2 FYNNEI. V was trimmed by 6 bases and J by 2 bases, leaving 7 bases between them.

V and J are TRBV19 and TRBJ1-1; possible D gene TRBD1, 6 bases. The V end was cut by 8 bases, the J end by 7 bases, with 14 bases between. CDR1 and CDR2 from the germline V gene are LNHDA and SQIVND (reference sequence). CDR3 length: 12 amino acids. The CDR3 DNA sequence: TGTGCCAGTTGGGGGACACGTGGTGAAGCTTTCTTT. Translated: CASWGTRGEAFF.

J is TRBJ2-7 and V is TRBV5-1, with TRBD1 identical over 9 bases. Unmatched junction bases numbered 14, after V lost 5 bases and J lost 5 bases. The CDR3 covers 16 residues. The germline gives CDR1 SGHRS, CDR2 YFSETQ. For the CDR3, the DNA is TGCGCCAGCAGAGCGGGAACAGGGGGCGCGAGTCACGAGCAGTACTTC. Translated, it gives CASRAGTGGASHEQYF.

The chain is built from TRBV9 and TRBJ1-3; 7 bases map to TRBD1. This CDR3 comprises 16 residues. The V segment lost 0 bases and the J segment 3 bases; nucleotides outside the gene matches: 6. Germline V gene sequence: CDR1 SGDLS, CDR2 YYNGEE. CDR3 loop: CASSVGTGEYGNTIYF. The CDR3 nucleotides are TGTGCCAGCAGCGTAGGGACAGGAGAGTATGGAAACACCATATATTTT.

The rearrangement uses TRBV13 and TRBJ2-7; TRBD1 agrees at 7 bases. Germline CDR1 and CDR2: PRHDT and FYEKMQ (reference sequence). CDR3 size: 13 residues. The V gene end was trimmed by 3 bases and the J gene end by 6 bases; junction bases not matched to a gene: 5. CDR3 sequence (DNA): TGTGCCAGCAGCTTCGACAGGGTGAGCGAGCAGTACTTC. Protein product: CASSFDRVSEQYF.

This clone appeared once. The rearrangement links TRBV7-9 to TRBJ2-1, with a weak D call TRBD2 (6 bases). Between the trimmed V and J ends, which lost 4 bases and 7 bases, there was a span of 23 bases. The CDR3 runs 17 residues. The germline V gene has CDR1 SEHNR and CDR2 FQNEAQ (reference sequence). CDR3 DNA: TGTGCCAGCAGCTCCCCCCCCAGCGACGGGAGTTTTAATGAGCAGTTCTTC. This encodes CASSSPPSDGSFNEQFF. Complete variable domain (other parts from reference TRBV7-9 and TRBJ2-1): DTGVSQNPRHKITKRGQNVTFRCDPISEHNRLYWYRQTLGQGPEFLTYFQNEAQLEKSRLLSDRFSAERPKGSFSTLEIQRTEQGDSAMYLCASSSPPSDGSFNEQFFGPGTRLTVL.

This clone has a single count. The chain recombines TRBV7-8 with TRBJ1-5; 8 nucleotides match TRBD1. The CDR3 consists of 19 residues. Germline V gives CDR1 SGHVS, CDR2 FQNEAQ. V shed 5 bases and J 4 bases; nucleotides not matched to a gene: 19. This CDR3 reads CASSPIRFPGTGENQPQHF. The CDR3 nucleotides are TGTGCCAGCAGCCCTATTCGTTTCCCCGGGACAGGAGAGAATCAGCCCCAGCATTTT.

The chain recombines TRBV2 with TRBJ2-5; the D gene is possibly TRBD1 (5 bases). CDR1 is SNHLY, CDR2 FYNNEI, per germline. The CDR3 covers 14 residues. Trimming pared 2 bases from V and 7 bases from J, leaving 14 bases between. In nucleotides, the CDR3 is TGTGCCAGCAGTGAAAGGGGCAGGGCGGCGACCCAGTACTTC. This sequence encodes CASSERGRAATQYF.

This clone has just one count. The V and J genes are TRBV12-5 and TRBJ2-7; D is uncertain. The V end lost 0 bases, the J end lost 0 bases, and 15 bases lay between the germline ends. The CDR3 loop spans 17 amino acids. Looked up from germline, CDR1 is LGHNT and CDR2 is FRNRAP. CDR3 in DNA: TGTGCTAGTGGTTTGGTACTGGGCCAAGTGGGCTCCTACGAGCAGTACTTC. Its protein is CASGLVLGQVGSYEQYF.

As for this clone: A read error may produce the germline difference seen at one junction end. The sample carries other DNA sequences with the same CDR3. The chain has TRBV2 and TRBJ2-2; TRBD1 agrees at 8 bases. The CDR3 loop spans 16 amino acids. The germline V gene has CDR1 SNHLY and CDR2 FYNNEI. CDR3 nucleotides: TGCGCCAGCAACCCTAGCAGGGGGCGAAGGGCCGGGGAGCTGTTTTTT. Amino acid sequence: CASNPSRGRRAGELFF. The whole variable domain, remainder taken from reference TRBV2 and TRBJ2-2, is EPEVTQTPSHQVTQMGQEVILRCVPISNHLYFYWYRQILGQKVEFLVSFYNNEISEKSEIFDDQFSVERPDGSNFTLKIRSTKLEDSAMYFCASNPSRGRRAGELFFGEGSRLTVL.

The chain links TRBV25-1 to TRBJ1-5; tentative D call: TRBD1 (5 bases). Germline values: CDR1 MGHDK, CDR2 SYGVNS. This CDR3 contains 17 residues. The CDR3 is CVIKQKTAYESNQPQHF. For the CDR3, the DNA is TGTGTTATCAAGCAGAAGACAGCATACGAGAGCAATCAGCCCCAGCATTTT.

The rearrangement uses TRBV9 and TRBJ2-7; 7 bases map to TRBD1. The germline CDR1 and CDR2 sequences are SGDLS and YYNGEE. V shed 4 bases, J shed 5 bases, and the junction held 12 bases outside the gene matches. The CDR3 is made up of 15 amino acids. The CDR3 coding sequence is TGTGCCAGCAGCTCCCACCCCGACAGGGTCAACGAGCAGTACTTC. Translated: CASSSHPDRVNEQYF.

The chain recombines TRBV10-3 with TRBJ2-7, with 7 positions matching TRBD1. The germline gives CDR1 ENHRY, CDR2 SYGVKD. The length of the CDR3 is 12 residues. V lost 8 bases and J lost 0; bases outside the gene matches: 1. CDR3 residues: CAIGDSSYEQYF. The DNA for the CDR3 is TGTGCCATCGGGGACAGCTCCTACGAGCAGTACTTC.